A single sample gave rise to the 22 T cell receptor beta chains below, sequenced in a study of blood T cell repertoires in COVID-19. Produced via immunoSEQ multiplex PCR; TCRdb's table is partial and in-frame only. The sample contains some 26,000 clones, 82% of which appear only once. Material for sequencing was peripheral blood. Source of these receptors: an elderly man with active or convalescent COVID-19.

The genes are TRBV5-1 and TRBJ2-5; 8 bases align to TRBD2. CDR1 and CDR2 from the germline V gene are SGHRS and YFSETQ. The CDR3 consists of 15 residues. The trim removed 0 bases at V and 5 bases at J, leaving 6 bases unmatched. In nucleotides, the CDR3 is TGCGCCAGCAGCTTGGGGACTAGCACGGGGGAGACCCAGTACTTC. This gives the protein CASSLGTSTGETQYF.

This rearrangement joins TRBV7-9 to TRBJ2-5, with TRBD1 as a possible D gene (5 bases). Germline V gene lookup returns CDR1 SEHNR and CDR2 FQNEAQ (reference sequence). The CDR3 has 15 residues. V was pared by 3 bases and J by 7 bases, with 18 bases between. This CDR3 reads CASSLEPGYQGTQYF. The CDR3 DNA reads TGTGCCAGCAGCTTGGAGCCAGGTTACCAGGGGACCCAGTACTTC. Combining the CDR3 with reference TRBV7-9 and TRBJ2-5 gives the whole variable domain DTGVSQNPRHKITKRGQNVTFRCDPISEHNRLYWYRQTLGQGPEFLTYFQNEAQLEKSRLLSDRFSAERPKGSFSTLEIQRTEQGDSAMYLCASSLEPGYQGTQYFGPGTRLLVL.

The genes are TRBV7-9 and TRBJ2-7; D gene unclear. The CDR3 runs to 12 residues. The V gene lost 5 bases and the J gene lost 3 bases, with 8 bases spanning the gap. Germline CDR1 and CDR2: SEHNR and FQNEAQ (reference sequence). The CDR3 nucleotides are TGTGCCAGCAGCCTACAGCTCTACGAGCAGTACTTC. It yields the protein CASSLQLYEQYF. Together with reference TRBV7-9 and TRBJ2-7, the CDR3 gives the full variable domain: DTGVSQNPRHKITKRGQNVTFRCDPISEHNRLYWYRQTLGQGPEFLTYFQNEAQLEKSRLLSDRFSAERPKGSFSTLEIQRTEQGDSAMYLCASSLQLYEQYFGPGTRLTVT.

The chain employs TRBV24-1 and TRBJ2-3, with D tentatively TRBD1 (6 bases). The V gene's germline CDR1 is KGHDR and CDR2 SFDVKD. The CDR3 is made up of 14 amino acids. With 9 bases removed from V and 4 bases from J, the gap between germline ends came to 16 bases. CDR3 sequence: CATAQGIRADTQYF. The CDR3 nucleotides read TGTGCCACCGCACAGGGAATTAGGGCAGATACGCAGTATTTT.

The chain links TRBV28 to TRBJ1-1; D unresolved. Trimming left V 6 bases short and J 3 bases short, with 17 bases between. The CDR3 totals 15 residues. CDR1 is MDHEN and CDR2 is SYDVKM in the germline V gene. CDR3 DNA sequence: TGTGCCAGCAGCTTCGGGGTGACTACACACACTGAAGCTTTCTTT. Its translation: CASSFGVTTHTEAFF.

This sequence joins TRBV28 and TRBJ2-2; a weak D match, TRBD2 (6 bases). Per germline, CDR1 MDHEN and CDR2 SYDVKM. CDR3 length: 15 amino acids. V lost 7 bases, J lost 5 bases, and 17 bases lay in between. The CDR3 is CASTPPSENTGELFF. In nucleotides, the CDR3 is TGTGCCAGCACCCCCCCTAGCGAGAATACCGGGGAGCTGTTTTTT.

This chain links TRBV6-5 with TRBJ2-3; a weak D match, TRBD1 (6 bases). Trimming pared 7 bases from V and 4 bases from J, leaving 18 bases between. Germline V gives CDR1 MNHEY, CDR2 SVGAGI. There are 15 residues in the CDR3. The CDR3 sequence: CASNPGHPTADTQYF. CDR3 coding DNA: TGTGCCAGCAACCCGGGACACCCGACCGCAGATACGCAGTATTTT.

This chain uses TRBV7-9 with TRBJ1-3; 7 positions match TRBD1. This CDR3 spans 13 amino acids. CDR1 is SEHNR and CDR2 is FQNEAQ in the germline V gene (reference sequence). The ends lost 6 bases at V and 2 bases at J; junction bases unmatched: 1. The CDR3 DNA sequence: TGTGCCAGCAGGACAGGGACTGGAAACACCATATATTTT. Amino acids: CASRTGTGNTIYF.

V usage is TRBV21-1 and J usage is TRBJ2-6; the table's D call, TRBD1, has no DNA check behind it. TRBV21-1 is annotated as a pseudogene. The CDR3 has 17 residues. The CDR3 loop reads CASSVRDRYSGANVLTF. CDR3 in DNA: TGTGCCAGCAGCGTCCGGGACAGGTACTCTGGGGCCAACGTCCTGACTTTC.

The chain combines TRBV5-1 with TRBJ2-5, with TRBD1 as a possible D gene (6 bases). The CDR3 contains 14 residues. Trimming removed 2 bases from V and 4 bases from J, with 12 bases in between. Germline V gene lookup returns CDR1 SGHRS and CDR2 YFSETQ. CDR3 sequence (DNA): TGCGCCAGCAGCTTTTCAGGGGTACGAGAGACCCAGTACTTC. Encoded protein: CASSFSGVRETQYF.

This chain links TRBV5-1 with TRBJ2-1, with D perhaps matching TRBD2 (6 bases). The CDR3 consists of 17 residues. Trimming cost V 7 bases and J 0 bases, with 20 bases left between them. Germline V gene sequence: CDR1 SGHRS, CDR2 YFSETQ. The CDR3 is CASYSGDSTLSYNEQFF. In DNA form, the CDR3 reads TGCGCCAGCTACTCCGGGGACTCTACTCTCTCCTACAATGAGCAGTTCTTC. Drawing the rest from reference TRBV5-1 and TRBJ2-1, the complete variable domain is KAGVTQTPRYLIKTRGQQVTLSCSPISGHRSVSWYQQTPGQGLQFLFEYFSETQRNKGNFPGRFSGRQFSNSRSEMNVSTLELGDSALYLCASYSGDSTLSYNEQFFGPGTRLTVL.

This chain joins TRBV3-1 (or the pseudogene TRBV3-2) and TRBJ2-7; D unresolved. The end of the DNA is better explained by TRBJ2-1, so the J call may be wrong. Germline V gives CDR1 LGHDT, CDR2 YNNKEL (reference sequence). The CDR3 consists of 16 residues. CDR3: CASSQDGAADYNEQFF. DNA for the CDR3: TGTGCCAGCAGCCAAGATGGCGCGGCGGACTACAATGAGCAGTTCTTC.

Here the CDR3 DNA reads TGTGCCAGCAGCGGTACGGGGGGGCCAGATACGCAGTATTTT. It yields the protein CASSGTGGPDTQYF. The gene calls are TRBV9 and TRBJ2-3; 8 positions agree with TRBD2. V trimming: 3 bases; J trimming: 4 bases; junction bases outside the gene matches: 4. The CDR3 is made up of 14 amino acids. The germline CDR1 and CDR2 sequences are SGDLS and YYNGEE.

This chain links TRBV4-1 with TRBJ2-2; 9 nucleotides line up with TRBD1. CDR1 and CDR2 from the germline V gene are MGHRA and YSYEKL. The junction had 9 bases not matched to a gene; V was cut back by 0 bases and J by 7 bases. CDR3 length equals 17 residues. The CDR3 region has the DNA TGCGCCAGCAGCCAAGAAACCGGGACAGGGAAAATCGGGGAGCTGTTTTTT. It is translated as CASSQETGTGKIGELFF.

The chain carries TRBV20-1 and TRBJ2-1; TRBD2 matches 10 bases. Trimming cost V 3 bases and J 11 bases; bases outside gene matches: 7. The germline V gene has CDR1 DFQATT and CDR2 SNEGSKA (reference sequence). The CDR3 runs to 13 residues. CDR3 nucleotide sequence: TGCAGTGCTAGTGTAACTAGCGGGGCCCAGCAGTTCTTC. As protein: CSASVTSGAQQFF.

This sequence joins TRBV28 and TRBJ1-5; 8 bases are shared with TRBD1. V was clipped by 7 bases and J by 5 bases; unmatched bases: 7. The germline gives CDR1 MDHEN, CDR2 SYDVKM. CDR3 length equals 14 residues. CDR3 in DNA: TGTGCCAGCAACCTACAGGGGGGATATCAGCCCCAGCATTTT. Protein product: CASNLQGGYQPQHF.

The rearrangement uses TRBV5-6 and TRBJ1-1; 7 bases map to TRBD1. The junction had 12 bases not matched to a gene; V was cut back by 4 bases and J by 0 bases. Germline V gives CDR1 SGHDT, CDR2 YYEEEE. The CDR3 has 17 amino acids. The CDR3 nucleotides read TGTGCCAGCAGCCTCCCCGACAGGGTCGGCATGAACACTGAAGCTTTCTTT. This sequence encodes CASSLPDRVGMNTEAFF. The whole variable domain, remainder taken from reference TRBV5-6 and TRBJ1-1, is DAGVTQSPTHLIKTRGQQVTLRCSPKSGHDTVSWYQQALGQGPQFIFQYYEEEERQRGNFPDRFSGHQFPNYSSELNVNALLLGDSALYLCASSLPDRVGMNTEAFFGQGTRLTVV.

The chain carries TRBV21-1 and TRBJ1-4; the table's TRBD1 call for D was not verified on the DNA. TRBV21-1 is listed as a pseudogene. This CDR3 has 19 residues. The CDR3 bases are TGTGCCAGCAGTCAAAACCGGAAGGACAGGGGGCGAACTAATGAAAAACTGTTTTTT. Its protein product is CASSQNRKDRGRTNEKLFF.

The J gene is TRBJ2-1, the V gene TRBV19, with 10 nucleotides matching TRBD2. CDR3 length: 13 amino acids. Trimming took 8 bases from V and 7 from J; bases not matched to a gene: 5. Germline-derived CDR1 and CDR2 are LNHDA and SQIVND (reference sequence). This chain's CDR3 is CASSSGRLNEQFF. CDR3 sequence (DNA): TGTGCCAGTTCTAGCGGGAGACTAAATGAGCAGTTCTTC.

V and J are TRBV28 and TRBJ2-7, with D perhaps matching TRBD2 (7 bases). The CDR3 covers 15 residues. V lost 8 bases and J 0 bases, leaving 17 bases between the germline ends. Germline V gene sequence: CDR1 MDHEN, CDR2 SYDVKM. Here the CDR3 DNA reads TGTGCCAGCGCATTGGGGGGGGCCGACTCCTACGAGCAGTACTTC. Translating it yields CASALGGADSYEQYF.

The genes are TRBV5-6 and TRBJ1-1, with D perhaps matching TRBD1 (6 bases). Trimming left V 3 bases short and J 3 bases short, with 15 bases between. This CDR3 has 15 residues. Germline CDR1 SGHDT, CDR2 YYEEEE. The DNA for the CDR3 is TGTGCCAGCAGCTGGCGCAGGGGTTTGGACACTGAAGCTTTCTTT. Translating gives CASSWRRGLDTEAFF.

This chain uses TRBV19 with TRBJ2-4; TRBD1 agrees at 8 bases. Germline-derived CDR1 and CDR2 are LNHDA and SQIVND (reference sequence). The CDR3 spans 20 residues. Unmatched junction bases numbered 13, after V lost 0 bases and J lost 0 bases. The chain's CDR3 is CASSIEALDRGQLAKNIQYF. The CDR3 DNA reads TGTGCCAGTAGTATAGAGGCCCTCGACAGGGGACAACTAGCCAAAAACATTCAGTACTTC.